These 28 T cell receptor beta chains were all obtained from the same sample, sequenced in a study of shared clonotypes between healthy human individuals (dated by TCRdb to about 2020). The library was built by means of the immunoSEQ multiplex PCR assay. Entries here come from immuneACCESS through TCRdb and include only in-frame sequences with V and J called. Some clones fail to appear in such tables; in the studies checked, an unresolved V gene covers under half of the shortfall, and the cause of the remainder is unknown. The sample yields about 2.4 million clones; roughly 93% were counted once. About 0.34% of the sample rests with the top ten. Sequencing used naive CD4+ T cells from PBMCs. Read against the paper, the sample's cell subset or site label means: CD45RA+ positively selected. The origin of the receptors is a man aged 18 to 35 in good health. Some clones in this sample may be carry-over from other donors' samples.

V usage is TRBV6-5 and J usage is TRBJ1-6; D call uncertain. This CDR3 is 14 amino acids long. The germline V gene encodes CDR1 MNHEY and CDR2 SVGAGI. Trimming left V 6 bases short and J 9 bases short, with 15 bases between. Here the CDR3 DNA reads TGTGCCAGCAGGTTGGACGGAAGGAGTTCACCCCTCCACTTT. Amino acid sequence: CASRLDGRSSPLHF.

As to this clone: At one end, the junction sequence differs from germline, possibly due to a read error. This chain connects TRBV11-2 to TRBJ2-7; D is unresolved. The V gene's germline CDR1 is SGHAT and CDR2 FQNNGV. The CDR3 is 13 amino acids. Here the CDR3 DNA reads TGTGCCAGCAGCTTAGGCGCATCCTACGTGCAGTACTTC. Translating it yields CASSLGASYVQYF.

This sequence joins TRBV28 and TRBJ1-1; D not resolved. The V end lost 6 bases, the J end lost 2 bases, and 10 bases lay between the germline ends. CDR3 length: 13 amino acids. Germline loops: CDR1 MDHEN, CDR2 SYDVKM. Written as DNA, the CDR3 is TGTGCCAGCAGGCTAAGACTCAACACTGAAGCTTTCTTT. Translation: CASRLRLNTEAFF.

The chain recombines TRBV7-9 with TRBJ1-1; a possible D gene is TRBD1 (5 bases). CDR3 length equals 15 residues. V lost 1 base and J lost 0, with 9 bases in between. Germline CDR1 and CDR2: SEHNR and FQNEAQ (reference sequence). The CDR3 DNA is TGTGCCAGCAGCTTAGACCGGACAATGAACACTGAAGCTTTCTTT. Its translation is CASSLDRTMNTEAFF.

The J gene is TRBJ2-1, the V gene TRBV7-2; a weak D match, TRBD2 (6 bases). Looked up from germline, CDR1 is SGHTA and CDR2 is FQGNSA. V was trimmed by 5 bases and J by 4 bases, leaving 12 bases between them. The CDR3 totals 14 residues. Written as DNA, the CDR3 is TGTGCCAGCAGCCCGGGACTGGGGTACAATGAGCAGTTCTTC. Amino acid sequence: CASSPGLGYNEQFF.

CDR3 nucleotides: TGTGCCAGCAGTCGGGACAGAAGCTATGGCTACACCTTC. This encodes CASSRDRSYGYTF. The rearrangement uses TRBV6-1 and TRBJ1-2; the match to TRBD1 covers 7 bases. This CDR3 is built from 13 residues. The junction had 4 bases not matched to a gene; V was cut back by 5 bases and J by 4 bases. Germline CDR1 reads MNHNS; CDR2 reads SASEGT.

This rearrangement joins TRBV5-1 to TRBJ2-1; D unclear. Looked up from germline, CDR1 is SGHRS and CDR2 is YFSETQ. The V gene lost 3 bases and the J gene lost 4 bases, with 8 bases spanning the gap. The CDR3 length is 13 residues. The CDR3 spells CASSSIPYNEQFF. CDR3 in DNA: TGCGCCAGCAGCTCGATCCCTTACAATGAGCAGTTCTTC.

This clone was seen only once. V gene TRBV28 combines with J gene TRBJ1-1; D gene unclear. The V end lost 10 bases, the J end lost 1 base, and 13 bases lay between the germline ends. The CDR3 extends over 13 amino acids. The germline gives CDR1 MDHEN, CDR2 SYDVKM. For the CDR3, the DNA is TGTGCCATTCTTGCCCTGGGGAACACTGAAGCTTTCTTT. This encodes CAILALGNTEAFF. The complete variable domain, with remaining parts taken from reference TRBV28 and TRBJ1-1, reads DVKVTQSSRYLVKRTGEKVFLECVQDMDHENMFWYRQDPGLGLRLIYFSYDVKMKEKGDIPEGYSVSREKKERFSLILESASTNQTSMYLCAILALGNTEAFFGQGTRLTVV.

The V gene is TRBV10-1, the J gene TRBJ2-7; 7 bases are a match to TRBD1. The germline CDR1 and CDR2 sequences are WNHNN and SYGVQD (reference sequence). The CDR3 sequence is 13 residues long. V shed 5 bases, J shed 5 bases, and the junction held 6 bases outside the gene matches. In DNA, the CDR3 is TGCGCCAGCAGTCCCGACAGGGTCCACGAGCAGTACTTC. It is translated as CASSPDRVHEQYF.

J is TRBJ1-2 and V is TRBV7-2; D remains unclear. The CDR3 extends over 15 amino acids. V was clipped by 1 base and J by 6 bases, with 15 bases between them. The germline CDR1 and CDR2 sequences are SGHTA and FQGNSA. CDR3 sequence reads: CASSLGLGYPDGYTF. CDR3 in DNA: TGTGCCAGCAGCTTAGGCCTCGGGTATCCGGATGGCTACACCTTC.

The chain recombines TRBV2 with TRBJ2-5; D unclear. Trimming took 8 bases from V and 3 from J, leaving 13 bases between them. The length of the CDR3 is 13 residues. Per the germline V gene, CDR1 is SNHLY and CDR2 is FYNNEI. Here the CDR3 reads CASSLDAKETQYF. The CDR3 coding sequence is TGTGCCAGCTCCTTGGATGCGAAAGAGACCCAGTACTTC. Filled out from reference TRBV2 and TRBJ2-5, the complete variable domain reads EPEVTQTPSHQVTQMGQEVILRCVPISNHLYFYWYRQILGQKVEFLVSFYNNEISEKSEIFDDQFSVERPDGSNFTLKIRSTKLEDSAMYFCASSLDAKETQYFGPGTRLLVL.

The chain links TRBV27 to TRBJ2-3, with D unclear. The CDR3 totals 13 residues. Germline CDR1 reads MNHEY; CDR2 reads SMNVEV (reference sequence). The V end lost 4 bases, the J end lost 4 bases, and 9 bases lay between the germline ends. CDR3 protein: CASSSRRADTQYF. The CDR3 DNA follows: TGTGCCAGCAGTTCCCGTAGAGCAGATACGCAGTATTTT.

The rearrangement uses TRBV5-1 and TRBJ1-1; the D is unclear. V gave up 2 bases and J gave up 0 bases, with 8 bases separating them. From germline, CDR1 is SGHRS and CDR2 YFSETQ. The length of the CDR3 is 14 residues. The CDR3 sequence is CASSFLQMNTEAFF. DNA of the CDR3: TGCGCCAGCAGCTTCCTCCAGATGAACACTGAAGCTTTCTTT.

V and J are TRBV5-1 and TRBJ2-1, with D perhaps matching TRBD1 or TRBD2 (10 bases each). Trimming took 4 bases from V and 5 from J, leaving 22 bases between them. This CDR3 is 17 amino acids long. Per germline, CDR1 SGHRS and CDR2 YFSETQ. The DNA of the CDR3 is TGCGCCAGCAGCCCCGACAGGGGGCTAGCGGGAGACAATGAGCAGTTCTTC. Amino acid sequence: CASSPDRGLAGDNEQFF.

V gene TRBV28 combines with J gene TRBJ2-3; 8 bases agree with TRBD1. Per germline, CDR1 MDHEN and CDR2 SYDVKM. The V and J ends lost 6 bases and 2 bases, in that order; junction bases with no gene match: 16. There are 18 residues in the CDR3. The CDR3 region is CASSPTSGTGGYTDTQYF. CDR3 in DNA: TGTGCCAGCAGCCCTACGTCCGGGACAGGAGGCTACACAGATACGCAGTATTTT.

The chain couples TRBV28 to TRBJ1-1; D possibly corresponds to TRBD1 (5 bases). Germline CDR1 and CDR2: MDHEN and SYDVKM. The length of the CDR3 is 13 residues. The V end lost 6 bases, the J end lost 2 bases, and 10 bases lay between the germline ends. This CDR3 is CASSWGPNTEAFF. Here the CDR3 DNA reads TGTGCCAGCAGCTGGGGACCCAACACTGAAGCTTTCTTT.

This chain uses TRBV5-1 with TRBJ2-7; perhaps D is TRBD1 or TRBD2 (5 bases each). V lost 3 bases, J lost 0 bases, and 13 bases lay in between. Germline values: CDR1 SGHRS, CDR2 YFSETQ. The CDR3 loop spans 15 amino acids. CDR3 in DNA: TGCGCCAGCAGCTACCGGGACCCGAGCTCCTACGAGCAGTACTTC. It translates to CASSYRDPSSYEQYF.

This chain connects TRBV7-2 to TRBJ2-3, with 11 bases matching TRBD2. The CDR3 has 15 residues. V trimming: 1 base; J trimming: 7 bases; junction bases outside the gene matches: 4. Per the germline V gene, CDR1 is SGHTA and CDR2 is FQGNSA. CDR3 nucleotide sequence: TGTGCCAGCAGCTTAGGCCTAGCGGGGGGTTATACGCAGTATTTT. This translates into CASSLGLAGGYTQYF. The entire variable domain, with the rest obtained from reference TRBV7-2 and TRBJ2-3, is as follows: GAGVSQSPSNKVTEKGKDVELRCDPISGHTALYWYRQSLGQGLEFLIYFQGNSAPDKSGLPSDRFSAERTGGSVSTLTIQRTQQEDSAVYLCASSLGLAGGYTQYFGPGTRLTVL.

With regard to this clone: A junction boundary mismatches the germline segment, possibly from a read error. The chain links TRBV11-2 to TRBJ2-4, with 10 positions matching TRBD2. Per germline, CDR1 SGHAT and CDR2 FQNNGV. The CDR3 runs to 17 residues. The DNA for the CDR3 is TGTGCCAGCAGCTTAGGCTCGTTAGCGGGAGGCTACGATTCCCAGGCCTTC. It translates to CASSLGSLAGGYDSQAF.

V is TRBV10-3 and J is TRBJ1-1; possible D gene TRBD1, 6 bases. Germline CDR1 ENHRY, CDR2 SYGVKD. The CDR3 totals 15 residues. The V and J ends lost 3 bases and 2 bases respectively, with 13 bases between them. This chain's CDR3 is CAISEMIQGNTEAFF. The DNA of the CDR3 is TGTGCCATCAGTGAAATGATACAGGGTAACACTGAAGCTTTCTTT.

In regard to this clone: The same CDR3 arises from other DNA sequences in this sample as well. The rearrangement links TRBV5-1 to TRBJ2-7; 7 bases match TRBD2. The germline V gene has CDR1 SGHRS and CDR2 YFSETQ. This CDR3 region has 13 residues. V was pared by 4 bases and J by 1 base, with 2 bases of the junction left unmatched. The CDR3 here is CASSGGSSYEQYF. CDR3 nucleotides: TGCGCCAGCAGCGGCGGGAGTTCCTACGAGCAGTACTTC.

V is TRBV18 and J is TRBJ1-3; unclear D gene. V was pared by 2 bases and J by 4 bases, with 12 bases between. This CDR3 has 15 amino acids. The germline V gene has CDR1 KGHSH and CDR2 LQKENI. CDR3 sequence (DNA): TGTGCCAGCTCACCAACTCCTCCAAAAGGAAACACCATATATTTT. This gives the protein CASSPTPPKGNTIYF.

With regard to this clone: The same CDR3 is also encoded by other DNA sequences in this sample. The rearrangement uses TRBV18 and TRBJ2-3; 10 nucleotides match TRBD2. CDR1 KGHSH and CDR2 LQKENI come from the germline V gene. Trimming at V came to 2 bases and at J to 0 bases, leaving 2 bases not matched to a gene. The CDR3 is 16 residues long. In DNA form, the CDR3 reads TGTGCCAGCTCACCAATGACTAGCGGGAGCACAGATACGCAGTATTTT. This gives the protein CASSPMTSGSTDTQYF.

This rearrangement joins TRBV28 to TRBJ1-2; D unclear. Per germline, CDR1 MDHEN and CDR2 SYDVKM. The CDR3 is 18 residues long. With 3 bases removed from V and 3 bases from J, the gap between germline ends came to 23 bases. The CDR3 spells CASSFNGRNPVSDYGYTF. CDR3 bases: TGTGCCAGCAGTTTTAACGGCAGGAACCCCGTATCGGACTATGGCTACACCTTC.

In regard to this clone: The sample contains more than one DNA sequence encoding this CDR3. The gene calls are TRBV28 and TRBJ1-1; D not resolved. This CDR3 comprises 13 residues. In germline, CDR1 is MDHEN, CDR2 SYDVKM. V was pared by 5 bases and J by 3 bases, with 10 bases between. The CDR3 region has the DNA TGTGCCAGCAGTCTGTACAGCTACACTGAAGCTTTCTTT. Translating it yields CASSLYSYTEAFF.

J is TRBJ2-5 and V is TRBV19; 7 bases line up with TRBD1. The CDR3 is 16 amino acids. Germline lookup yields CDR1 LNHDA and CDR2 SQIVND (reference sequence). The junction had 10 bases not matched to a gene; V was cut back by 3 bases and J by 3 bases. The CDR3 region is CASSMGRQGSEETQYF. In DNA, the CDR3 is TGTGCCAGTAGTATGGGGAGACAGGGTTCTGAAGAGACCCAGTACTTC.

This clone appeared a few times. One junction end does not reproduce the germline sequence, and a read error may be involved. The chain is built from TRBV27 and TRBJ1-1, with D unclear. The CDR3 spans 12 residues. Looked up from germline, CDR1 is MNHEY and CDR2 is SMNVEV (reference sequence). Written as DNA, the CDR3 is TGTGCCAGCAGGGGAGATGGGCAGAAAACCGTTTTT. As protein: CASRGDGQKTVF.

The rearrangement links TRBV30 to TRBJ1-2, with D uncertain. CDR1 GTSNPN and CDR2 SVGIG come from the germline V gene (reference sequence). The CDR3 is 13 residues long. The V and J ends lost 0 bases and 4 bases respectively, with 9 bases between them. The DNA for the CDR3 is TGTGCCTGGAGTGTACCTAACCTCTATGGCTACACCTTC. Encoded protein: CAWSVPNLYGYTF.